These T cell receptor beta chains were read from a single sample in a study of blood T cells in healthy people across ages. TCRdb fed the 5' RACE reads into MiXCR, producing one record per CDR3 protein. The table has over 600,000 distinct CDR3 sequences, roughly 46% seen once. Sequences were obtained from blood. These TCRs come from a man at least 80 years old in good health. CDR3s include the opening cysteine and the closing phenylalanine or tryptophan. The D gene is left open where the match is weak. Rows may omit the clone size; those that give it use once, few, many or a size class.

v_gene	j_gene	d_gene	abundance	CDR3aa	CDR3nt
TRBV27	TRBJ2-7	TRBD2	NA	CASSLGSGGVYEQYF	TGTGCCAGCAGTTTAGGCAGCGGGGGTGTCTACGAGCAGTACTTC
TRBV29-1	TRBJ1-4	NA	NA	CSVGRAINEKLFF	TGCAGCGTTGGAAGGGCCATTAATGAAAAACTGTTTTTT
TRBV20-1	TRBJ2-5	TRBD1	NA	CSAGQGGETQYF	TGCAGTGCCGGACAGGGTGGCGAGACCCAGTACTTC
TRBV12-3/TRBV12-4	TRBJ1-1	NA	few	CASRPSLTGNTEAFF	TGTGCCAGCAGACCCTCCCTGACAGGAAACACTGAAGCTTTCTTT
TRBV18	TRBJ1-5	NA	NA	CASSPPRAEGRPQHF	TGTGCCAGCTCACCACCCAGGGCTGAAGGTCGGCCCCAGCATTTT
TRBV12-3/TRBV12-4	TRBJ2-5	TRBD1	NA	CASSLDRGPWNEQYF	TGTGCCAGCAGTCTGGACAGGGGGCCATGGAATGAGCAGTACTTC
TRBV7-2	TRBJ2-6	NA	few	CASSFIWDTLGTGANVLTF	TGTGCCAGCAGCTTCATCTGGGACACATTGGGAACTGGGGCCAACGTCCTGACTTTC
TRBV12-3/TRBV12-4	TRBJ2-7	NA	NA	CASSFGGRDHYEQYF	TGTGCCAGCAGTTTTGGGGGGCGGGATCACTACGAGCAGTACTTC
TRBV4-3	TRBJ2-3	NA	NA	CASSQDWGPLYTQYF	TGCGCCAGCAGCCAAGATTGGGGTCCGCTCTATACGCAGTATTTT
TRBV15	TRBJ2-7	NA	NA	CATSRDLGGRNEQYF	TGTGCCACCAGCAGAGATCTAGGGGGGAGGAATGAGCAGTACTTC
TRBV28	TRBJ2-7	NA	NA	CASSFGRFEQYF	TGTGCCAGCAGTTTTGGACGCTTTGAGCAGTACTTC
TRBV20-1	TRBJ2-3	TRBD2	many	CSALTSGIDTQYF	TGCAGTGCACTCACTAGCGGGATTGATACGCAGTATTTT
TRBV28	TRBJ1-5	NA	many	CASTKKGHNQPQHF	TGTGCCAGCACTAAAAAGGGCCACAATCAGCCCCAGCATTTT
TRBV7-6	TRBJ2-3	NA	NA	CASSLGRFYTDTQYF	TGTGCCAGCAGCTTGGGCAGATTTTACACAGATACGCAGTATTTT
TRBV9	TRBJ2-4	NA	NA	CASSVDPGEGVKNIQYF	TGTGCCAGCAGCGTAGATCCAGGGGAAGGAGTCAAAAACATTCAGTACTTC
TRBV12-3/TRBV12-4	TRBJ2-1	NA	NA	CASSFLRRTLLGNEQFF	TGTGCCAGCAGTTTCTTAAGGAGGACTCTTCTTGGGAATGAGCAGTTCTTC
TRBV28	TRBJ2-5	NA	NA	CASTQVGAPSQETQYF	TGTGCCAGCACCCAGGTCGGGGCCCCTAGCCAAGAGACCCAGTACTTC
TRBV5-5	TRBJ1-5	NA	NA	CASKRIVGPQPQHF	TGTGCCAGCAAACGGATCGTGGGGCCTCAGCCCCAGCATTTT
TRBV5-1	TRBJ1-2	NA	NA	CASSPVVDANYGYTF	TGCGCCAGCAGTCCCGTGGTCGACGCGAACTATGGCTACACCTTC
TRBV12-3/TRBV12-4	TRBJ2-1	NA	NA	CASNRAGGMYEQFF	TGTGCCAGCAATCGAGCGGGCGGGATGTATGAGCAGTTCTTC
TRBV7-9	TRBJ1-6	TRBD1	NA	CASSLIGVTGGSPLHF	TGTGCCAGCAGCTTAATTGGGGTGACAGGGGGTTCACCCCTCCACTTT
TRBV29-1	TRBJ2-4	NA	few	CSVVEGIQYF	TGCAGCGTTGTCGAGGGCATTCAGTACTTC
TRBV29-1	TRBJ1-1	NA	NA	CSVEGAMNTEAFF	TGCAGCGTTGAAGGGGCCATGAACACTGAAGCTTTCTTT
TRBV7-2	TRBJ1-6	NA	NA	CASSLWPGSSPLHF	TGTGCCAGCAGCTTATGGCCAGGAAGCTCACCCCTCCACTTT
TRBV9	TRBJ2-1	TRBD1	once	CASSAGQGNEQFF	TGTGCCAGCAGCGCAGGACAGGGGAATGAGCAGTTCTTC
TRBV7-2	TRBJ2-7	NA	NA	CASSLAVRVSEQYF	TGTGCCAGCAGCTTAGCGGTACGGGTATCCGAGCAGTACTTC
TRBV12-3/TRBV12-4	TRBJ2-7	NA	many	CASSLGAGTEQYF	TGTGCCAGCTCCCTTGGGGCAGGTACCGAGCAGTACTTC
TRBV9	TRBJ2-5	TRBD2	NA	CASSVAGGPGEYF	TGTGCCAGCAGCGTAGCGGGGGGGCCCGGGGAGTACTTC
TRBV7-3	TRBJ2-1	NA	NA	CASSTTTYNEQFF	TGTGCCAGCAGCACGACCACCTACAATGAGCAGTTCTTC
TRBV9	TRBJ2-5	NA	few	CASSIGHDVRETQYF	TGTGCCAGCAGCATCGGACACGACGTGCGAGAGACCCAGTACTTC
TRBV20-1	TRBJ2-1	NA	many	CSAGAQDAGLSYNEQFF	TGCAGTGCTGGGGCCCAGGACGCCGGGCTTTCCTACAATGAGCAGTTCTTC
TRBV20-1	TRBJ2-7	NA	NA	CREIDRPPVGEQYF	TGCAGGGAGATTGACAGGCCCCCGGTGGGCGAGCAGTACTTC
TRBV27	TRBJ2-7	TRBD1	NA	CASSLQHRAGGGYEQYF	TGTGCCAGCAGTTTACAGCACCGTGCAGGGGGCGGCTACGAGCAGTACTTC
TRBV9	TRBJ2-3	NA	many	CASSVGGTDTQYF	TGTGCCAGCAGCGTAGGAGGAACAGATACGCAGTATTTT
TRBV4-3	TRBJ1-5	NA	NA	CASSQEAGLGSRHF	TGCGCCAGCAGCCAAGAGGCCGGGTTGGGATCCCGGCATTTT
TRBV12-3/TRBV12-4	TRBJ2-1	TRBD2	many	CASRPRLADNEQFF	TGTGCCAGCAGACCCCGACTAGCGGACAATGAGCAGTTCTTC
TRBV28	TRBJ1-1	NA	NA	CTSSLLGAQRNTEAFF	TGTACCAGCAGTTTATTAGGGGCGCAGAGGAACACTGAAGCTTTCTTT
TRBV6-1	TRBJ1-2	NA	NA	CASSEFRAYGYTF	TGTGCCAGCAGTGAATTCCGGGCCTATGGCTACACCTTC
TRBV20-1	TRBJ2-1	TRBD2	NA	CSARGRWTSGRSHEQFF	TGCAGTGCTAGGGGCCGTTGGACTAGCGGGAGATCCCATGAGCAGTTCTTC
TRBV6-5	TRBJ2-3	NA	NA	CASRRQGGSIDTQYF	TGTGCCAGCAGACGACAGGGAGGGAGTATAGATACGCAGTATTTT
TRBV2	TRBJ2-2	NA	NA	CASSVVGFTGELFF	TGTGCCAGCAGTGTCGTAGGCTTTACCGGGGAGCTGTTTTTT
TRBV2	TRBJ2-7	TRBD2	NA	CASSLLAGGFEQYF	TGTGCCAGCTCCCTCCTAGCGGGAGGTTTCGAGCAGTACTTC
TRBV10-3	TRBJ1-5	NA	NA	CAISVGGGEIDQPQHF	TGTGCCATCAGTGTGGGGGGGGGCGAGATAGATCAGCCCCAGCATTTT
TRBV24-1	TRBJ1-6	TRBD1	once	CATSDPGRGSCSSPLHF	TGTGCCACCAGTGACCCGGGCAGGGGGTCATGTAGTTCACCCCTCCACTTT
TRBV20-1	TRBJ2-5	NA	few	CSARGGAGETQYF	TGCAGTGCTAGAGGGGGGGCGGGGGAGACCCAGTACTTC
TRBV2	TRBJ1-1	NA	few	CASTPNRSLNTEAFF	TGTGCCAGCACACCAAACAGGTCCTTGAACACTGAAGCTTTCTTT
TRBV7-2	TRBJ1-2	TRBD1	few	CASSSGGTVSEGYTF	TGTGCCAGCAGCTCGGGGGGGACAGTGTCCGAAGGCTACACCTTC
TRBV4-2	TRBJ2-3	TRBD2	NA	CASSHAPGLAVDTQYF	TGTGCCAGCAGCCACGCTCCGGGACTAGCTGTTGATACGCAGTATTTT
TRBV9	TRBJ2-1	NA	NA	CASSVRWHPYNEQFF	TGTGCCAGCAGCGTAAGGTGGCACCCCTACAATGAGCAGTTCTTC
TRBV20-1	TRBJ1-1	NA	NA	CSASADPRNTEAFF	TGCAGTGCTAGTGCGGACCCCAGAAACACTGAAGCTTTCTTT